This T cell receptor beta chain derives from a study of blood T cells in healthy people across ages. Ten or more counts support this clonotype. The use of a sample-barcoded 5' primer and a J-beta primer mix characterized a second PCR of roughly 7 to 12 cycles. Each CDR3 protein is one row after TCRdb ran MiXCR on the 5' RACE reads. The top ten clones hold roughly a tenth of a sample with about 930,000 distinct CDR3 sequences, almost 30% of them seen once. In germline, CDR1 is SGHRS, CDR2 YFSETQ. This CDR3 has 15 amino acids. Germline trimming cut 4 bases from V and 2 bases from J; bases unmatched to any gene: 4. These data were also reused for a study on T cells of mothers and their children. From that report: Sample barcodes plus 2-4 random nucleotides came from the M1S primer. The yield was over 9.5 million TCR beta CDR3 reads from each mother and around 2.9 million from each child.

Specimen: blood. The rearrangement uses TRBV5-1 and TRBJ2-7; 12 nucleotides align to TRBD1. The origin of this receptor is a woman aged 40 to 49 in good health. The CDR3 region has the DNA TGCGCCAGCAGCACCGGGACAGGGGGCGCCTACGAGCAGTACTTC. As protein: CASSTGTGGAYEQYF.